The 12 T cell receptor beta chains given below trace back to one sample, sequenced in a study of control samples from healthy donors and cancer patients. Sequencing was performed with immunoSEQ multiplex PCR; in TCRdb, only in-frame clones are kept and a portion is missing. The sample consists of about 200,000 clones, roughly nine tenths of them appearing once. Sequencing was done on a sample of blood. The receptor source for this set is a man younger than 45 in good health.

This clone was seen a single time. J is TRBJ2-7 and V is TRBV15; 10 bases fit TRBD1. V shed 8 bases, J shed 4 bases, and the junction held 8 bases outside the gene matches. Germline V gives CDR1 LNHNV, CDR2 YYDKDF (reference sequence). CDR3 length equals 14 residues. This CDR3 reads CATSSGQGDYEQYF. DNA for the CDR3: TGTGCCACCTCCTCCGGACAGGGGGATTACGAGCAGTACTTC.

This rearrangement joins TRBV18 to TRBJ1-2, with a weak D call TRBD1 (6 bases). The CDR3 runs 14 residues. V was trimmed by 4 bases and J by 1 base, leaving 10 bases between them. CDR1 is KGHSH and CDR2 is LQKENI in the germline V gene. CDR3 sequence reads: CASSRTADNYGYTF. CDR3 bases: TGTGCCAGCTCACGGACAGCTGATAACTATGGCTACACCTTC.

The CDR3 nucleotides are TGTGCCAGCAGCGCGAAGGGAAGGGGAAGCTCCTACGAGCAGTACTTC. It specifies CASSAKGRGSSYEQYF. The V gene is TRBV5-6, the J gene TRBJ2-7; possible D gene TRBD1, 5 bases. The CDR3 covers 16 residues. V was clipped by 4 bases and J by 0 bases, with 17 bases between them. Germline CDR1 and CDR2: SGHDT and YYEEEE.

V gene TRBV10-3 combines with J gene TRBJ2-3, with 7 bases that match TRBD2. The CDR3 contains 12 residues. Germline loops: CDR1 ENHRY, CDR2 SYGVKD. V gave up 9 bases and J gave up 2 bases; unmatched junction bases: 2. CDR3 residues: CAMGGNTDTQYF. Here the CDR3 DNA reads TGTGCCATGGGGGGGAACACAGATACGCAGTATTTT.

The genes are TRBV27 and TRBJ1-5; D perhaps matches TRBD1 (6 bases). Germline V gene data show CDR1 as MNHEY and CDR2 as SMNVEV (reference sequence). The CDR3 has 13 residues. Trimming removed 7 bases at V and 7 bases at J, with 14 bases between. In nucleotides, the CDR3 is TGTGCCAGCAAACCACAGGGCGGGCAGCCCCAGCATTTT. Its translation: CASKPQGGQPQHF.

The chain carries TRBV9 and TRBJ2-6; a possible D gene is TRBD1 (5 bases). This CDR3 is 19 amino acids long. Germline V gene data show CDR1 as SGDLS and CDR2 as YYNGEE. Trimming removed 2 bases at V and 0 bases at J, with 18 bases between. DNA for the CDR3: TGTGCCAGCAGCGTCCCCGGAGAACAGGACCGCTCTGGGGCCAACGTCCTGACTTTC. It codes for CASSVPGEQDRSGANVLTF.

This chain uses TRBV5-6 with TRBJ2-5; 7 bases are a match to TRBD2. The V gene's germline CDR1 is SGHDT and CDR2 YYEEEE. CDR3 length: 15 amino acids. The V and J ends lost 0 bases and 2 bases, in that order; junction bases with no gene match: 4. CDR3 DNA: TGTGCCAGCAGCTTGGGAGCGGGGCGGCAAGAGACCCAGTACTTC. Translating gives CASSLGAGRQETQYF. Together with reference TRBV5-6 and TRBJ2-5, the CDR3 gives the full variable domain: DAGVTQSPTHLIKTRGQQVTLRCSPKSGHDTVSWYQQALGQGPQFIFQYYEEEERQRGNFPDRFSGHQFPNYSSELNVNALLLGDSALYLCASSLGAGRQETQYFGPGTRLLVL.

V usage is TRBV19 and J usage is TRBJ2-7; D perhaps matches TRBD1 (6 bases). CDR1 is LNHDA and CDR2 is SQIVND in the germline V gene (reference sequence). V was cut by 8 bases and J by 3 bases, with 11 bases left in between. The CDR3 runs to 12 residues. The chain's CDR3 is CASADRDYEQYF. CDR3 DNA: TGTGCCAGTGCGGACAGAGACTACGAGCAGTACTTC.

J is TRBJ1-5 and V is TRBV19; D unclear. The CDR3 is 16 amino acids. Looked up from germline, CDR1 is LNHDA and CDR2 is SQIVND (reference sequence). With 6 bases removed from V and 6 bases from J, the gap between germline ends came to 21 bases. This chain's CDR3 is CASSRRVQARSQPQHF. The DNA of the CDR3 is TGTGCCAGTAGCCGTAGGGTTCAAGCCCGCAGTCAGCCCCAGCATTTT.

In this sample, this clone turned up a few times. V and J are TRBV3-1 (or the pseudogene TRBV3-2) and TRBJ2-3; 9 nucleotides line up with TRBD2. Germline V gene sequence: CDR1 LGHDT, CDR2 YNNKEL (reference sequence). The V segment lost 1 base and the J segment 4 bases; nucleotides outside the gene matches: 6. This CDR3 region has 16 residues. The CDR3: CASSQGAGGPPDTQYF. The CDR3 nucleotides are TGTGCCAGCAGCCAAGGGGCGGGGGGGCCCCCAGATACGCAGTATTTT.

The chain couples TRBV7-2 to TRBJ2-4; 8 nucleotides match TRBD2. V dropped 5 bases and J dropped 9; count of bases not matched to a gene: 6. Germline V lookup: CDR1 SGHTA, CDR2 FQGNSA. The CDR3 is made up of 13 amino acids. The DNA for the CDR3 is TGTGCCAGCAGCACGGGGGGGGTTACCATTCAGTACTTC. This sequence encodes CASSTGGVTIQYF.

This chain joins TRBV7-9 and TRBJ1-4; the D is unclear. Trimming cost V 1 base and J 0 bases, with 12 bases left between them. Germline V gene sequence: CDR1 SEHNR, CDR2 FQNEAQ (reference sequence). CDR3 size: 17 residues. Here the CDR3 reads CASSLVLRGPTNEKLFF. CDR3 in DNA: TGTGCCAGCAGCTTAGTCCTCCGAGGACCAACTAATGAAAAACTGTTTTTT.